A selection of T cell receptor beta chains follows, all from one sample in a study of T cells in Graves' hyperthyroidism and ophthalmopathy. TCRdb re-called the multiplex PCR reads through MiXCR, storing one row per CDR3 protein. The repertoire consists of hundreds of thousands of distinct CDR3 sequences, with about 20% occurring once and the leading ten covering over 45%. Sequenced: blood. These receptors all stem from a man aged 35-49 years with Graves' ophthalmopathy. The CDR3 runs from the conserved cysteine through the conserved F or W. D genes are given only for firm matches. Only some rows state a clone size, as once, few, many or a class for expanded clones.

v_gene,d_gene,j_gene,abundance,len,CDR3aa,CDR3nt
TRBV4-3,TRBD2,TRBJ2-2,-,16,CASSQTSGRPPGELFF,TGCGCCAGCAGCCAGACTAGCGGGAGGCCGCCCGGGGAGCTGTTTTTT
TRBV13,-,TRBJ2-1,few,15,CASSSRPGAEGEQFF,TGTGCCAGCAGCTCACGACCGGGGGCCGAGGGGGAGCAGTTCTTC
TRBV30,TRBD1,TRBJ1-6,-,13,CAWDTGANSPLHF,TGTGCCTGGGACACAGGGGCAAATTCACCCCTCCACTTT
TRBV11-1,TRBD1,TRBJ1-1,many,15,CASSLAQQGGTEAFF,TGTGCCAGCAGCTTAGCGCAACAGGGGGGGACTGAAGCTTTCTTT
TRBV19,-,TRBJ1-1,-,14,CASSNRRSYPEAFF,TGTGCCAGTAGTAACAGGAGATCGTATCCTGAAGCTTTCTTT
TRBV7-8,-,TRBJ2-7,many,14,CASSSRDGSYEQYF,TGTGCCAGCAGCTCCCGGGACGGATCCTACGAGCAGTACTTC
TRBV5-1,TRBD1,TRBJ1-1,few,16,CASSFQGANWNTEAFF,TGCGCCAGCAGCTTCCAGGGGGCGAATTGGAACACTGAAGCTTTCTTT
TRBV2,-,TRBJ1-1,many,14,CASRAFGRNLEAFF,TGTGCCAGCAGGGCCTTCGGACGGAATCTTGAAGCTTTCTTT
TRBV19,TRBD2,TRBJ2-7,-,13,CASSKAGGSEQYF,TGTGCCAGTAGTAAAGCGGGGGGTAGCGAGCAGTACTTC
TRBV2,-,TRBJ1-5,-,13,CASSWAYNQPQHF,TGTGCCAGCAGTTGGGCGTACAATCAGCCCCAGCATTTT
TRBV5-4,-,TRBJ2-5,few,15,CASSLSGFGEETQYF,TGTGCCAGCAGCTTAAGTGGGTTTGGAGAAGAGACCCAGTACTTC
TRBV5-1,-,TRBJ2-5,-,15,CASSLGGRMEETQYF,TGCGCCAGCAGCTTGGGGGGTAGAATGGAGGAGACCCAGTACTTC
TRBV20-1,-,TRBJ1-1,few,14,CSARVVGGRTEAFF,TGCAGTGCTAGAGTCGTTGGGGGGAGAACTGAAGCTTTCTTT
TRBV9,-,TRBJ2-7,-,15,CASSVGGDSSYEQYF,TGTGCCAGCAGCGTAGGGGGGGACAGCTCCTACGAGCAGTACTTC
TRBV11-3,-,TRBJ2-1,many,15,CASSLEGRVVDEQFF,TGTGCCAGCAGCTTAGAGGGGAGAGTGGTGGATGAGCAGTTCTTC
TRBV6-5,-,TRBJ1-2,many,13,CASSSDSNYGYTF,TGTGCCAGCAGTTCTGACAGTAACTATGGCTACACCTTC
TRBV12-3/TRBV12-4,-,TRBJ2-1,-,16,CASSFGGPVSYNEQFF,TGTGCCAGCAGTTTTGGCGGCCCTGTCTCCTACAATGAGCAGTTCTTC
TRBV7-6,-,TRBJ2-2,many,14,CASSLVRLTGELFF,TGTGCCAGCAGCTTAGTTCGGCTCACCGGGGAGCTGTTTTTT
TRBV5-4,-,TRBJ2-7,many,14,CASRKDGFSYEQYF,TGTGCCAGCAGAAAGGATGGCTTTTCCTACGAGCAGTACTTC
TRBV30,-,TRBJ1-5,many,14,CTWTSGIFNQPQHF,TGTACCTGGACCTCAGGGATTTTCAATCAGCCCCAGCATTTT
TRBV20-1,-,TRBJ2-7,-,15,CSANPGTRVSYGQYF,TGCAGTGCTAACCCAGGGACCAGAGTCTCCTACGGGCAGTACTTC
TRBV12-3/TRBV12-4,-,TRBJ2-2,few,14,CASSCTRRSGELFF,TGTGCCAGCAGTTGCACTAGAAGGAGCGGGGAGCTGTTTTTT
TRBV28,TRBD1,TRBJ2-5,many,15,CASSLIGTGKETQYF,TGTGCCAGCAGTCTGATTGGGACAGGGAAAGAGACCCAGTACTTC
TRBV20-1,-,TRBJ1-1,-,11,CSAFANTEAFF,TGCAGTGCGTTTGCGAACACTGAAGCTTTCTTT
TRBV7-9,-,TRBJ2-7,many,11,CASSPSHEQYF,TGTGCCAGCAGCCCGTCCCACGAGCAGTACTTC
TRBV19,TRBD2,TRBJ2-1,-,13,CASSPSGRNEQFF,TGTGCCAGTAGCCCTAGCGGGAGAAATGAGCAGTTCTTC
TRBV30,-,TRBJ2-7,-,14,CAWKRGWGGDEQYF,TGTGCCTGGAAGAGGGGGTGGGGAGGGGACGAGCAGTACTTC
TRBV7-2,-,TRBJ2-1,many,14,CASSLDDNDNEQFF,TGTGCCAGCAGCTTAGATGACAACGACAATGAGCAGTTCTTC
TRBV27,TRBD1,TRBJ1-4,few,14,CASSVTGIREKLFF,TGTGCCAGCAGTGTGACAGGGATTAGGGAAAAACTGTTTTTT
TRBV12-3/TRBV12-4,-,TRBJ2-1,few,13,CASTRTPAHEQFF,TGTGCCAGCACCAGAACACCAGCCCATGAGCAGTTCTTC
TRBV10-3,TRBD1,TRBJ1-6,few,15,CAISEDRGNNSPLHF,TGTGCCATCAGTGAGGACAGGGGAAATAATTCACCCCTCCACTTT
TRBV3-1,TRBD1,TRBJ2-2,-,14,CASGHGTGGEELFF,TGTGCCAGCGGCCACGGGACAGGGGGCGAGGAGCTGTTTTTT
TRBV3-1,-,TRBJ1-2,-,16,CASSLLGQSANYGYTF,TGTGCCAGCAGTCTCCTCGGACAGAGCGCTAACTATGGCTACACCTTC
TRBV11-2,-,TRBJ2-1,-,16,CASSPTGTGIYNEQFF,TGTGCCAGCAGCCCAACCGGTACAGGGATCTACAATGAGCAGTTCTTC
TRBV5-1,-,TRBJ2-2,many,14,CASSLAANTGELFF,TGCGCCAGCAGCTTGGCCGCGAACACCGGGGAGCTGTTTTTT
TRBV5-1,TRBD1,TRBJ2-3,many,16,CASRTLTGAYTDTQYF,TGCGCCAGCAGGACACTGACAGGGGCGTACACAGATACGCAGTATTTT
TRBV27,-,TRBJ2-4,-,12,CASRSIKNIQYF,TGTGCCAGCAGGTCTATTAAAAACATTCAGTACTTC
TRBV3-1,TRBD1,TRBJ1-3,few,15,CASSPRDRGGNTIYF,TGTGCCAGCAGCCCGAGAGACAGGGGTGGAAACACCATATATTTT
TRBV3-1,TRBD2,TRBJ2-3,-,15,CASSQEAGRTDTQYF,TGTGCCAGCAGCCAAGAAGCGGGGCGCACAGATACGCAGTATTTT
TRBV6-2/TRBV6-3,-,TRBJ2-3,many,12,CASSYTGDTQYF,TGTGCCAGCAGTTACACGGGGGATACGCAGTATTTT
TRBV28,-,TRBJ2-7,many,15,CASKGEGQGVFEQYF,TGTGCCAGCAAAGGGGAGGGGCAGGGGGTATTCGAGCAGTACTTC
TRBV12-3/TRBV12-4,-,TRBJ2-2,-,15,CASSISWGGTGELFF,TGTGCCAGCAGTATCTCGTGGGGAGGCACCGGGGAGCTGTTTTTT
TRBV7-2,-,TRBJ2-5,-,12,CASSREQETQYF,TGTGCCAGCAGCCGGGAACAGGAGACCCAGTACTTC
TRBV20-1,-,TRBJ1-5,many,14,CSASRGGANQPQHF,TGCAGTGCTAGTCGGGGGGGGGCCAATCAGCCCCAGCATTTT
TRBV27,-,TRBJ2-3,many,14,CASSAFSSTDTQYF,TGTGCCAGCAGTGCCTTTAGTAGCACAGATACGCAGTATTTT
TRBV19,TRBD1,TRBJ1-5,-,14,CASSTTGVGQPQHF,TGTGCCAGTAGTACGACAGGGGTCGGTCAGCCCCAGCATTTT
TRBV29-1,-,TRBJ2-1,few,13,CSVGSSFFNEQFF,TGCAGCGTTGGATCATCCTTCTTCAATGAGCAGTTCTTC
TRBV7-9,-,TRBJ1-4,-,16,CASSYYAGAPNEKLFF,TGTGCCAGCAGCTACTATGCGGGGGCACCTAATGAAAAACTGTTTTTT
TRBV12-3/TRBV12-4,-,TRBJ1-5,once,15,CASSGTGPGNQPQHF,TGTGCCAGCAGTGGAACAGGGCCAGGCAATCAGCCCCAGCATTTT
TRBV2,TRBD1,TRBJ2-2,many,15,CASSSGTGGTGELFF,TGTGCCAGCAGTTCCGGGACAGGGGGCACCGGGGAGCTGTTTTTT
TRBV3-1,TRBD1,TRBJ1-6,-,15,CASSRYRGTHSPLHF,TGTGCCAGCAGCCGCTACAGGGGAACCCATTCACCCCTCCACTTT
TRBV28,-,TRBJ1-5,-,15,CASGLGKTTNQPQHF,TGTGCCAGCGGATTGGGGAAGACCACCAATCAGCCCCAGCATTTT
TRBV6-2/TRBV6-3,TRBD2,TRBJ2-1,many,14,CASKGLAEFNEQFF,TGTGCCAGCAAGGGACTAGCGGAGTTCAATGAGCAGTTCTTC
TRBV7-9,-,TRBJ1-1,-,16,CASSLEPGWDRTEAFF,TGTGCCAGCAGCTTAGAGCCAGGGTGGGATCGGACTGAAGCTTTCTTT
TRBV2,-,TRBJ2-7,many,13,CASSEAGQGQQYF,TGTGCCAGCAGTGAGGCGGGGCAGGGGCAGCAGTACTTC